A few counts support the clone carrying this TCR beta chain. The target antigen is unknown. This entry is derived from a study of cytomegalovirus exposure and HLA in healthy donors. Regarding the study as a whole: In an earlier analysis, productive rearrangement rates for most beta V segments clustered near 87% or 30%. The dataset shows that most TCR sequences were rare, while some public TCRs occurred in many donors.

Primers for the PCR totalled 60 Vbeta and 13 Jbeta. The assay was immunoSEQ multiplex PCR, and TCRdb's table has in-frame clones only and misses some. The sample has roughly 120,000 clones, roughly 63% seen once. The CDR3 consists of 14 residues. The germline V gene has CDR1 KGHSH and CDR2 LQKENI. Trimming left V 0 bases short and J 7 bases short, with 10 bases between. The chain joins TRBV18 to TRBJ2-1; D is undetermined. The clonotype was recovered from a man aged 25 to 40 in good health and CMV-seropositive. Sequenced input: PBMCs. The CDR3 nucleotides are TGTGCCAGCTCACCACCGATCACTCGGAATGAGCAGTTCTTC. It yields the protein CASSPPITRNEQFF.